This T cell receptor beta chain stems from a study of graft-versus-host responses after intestinal transplantation. Here immunoSEQ multiplex PCR was the method, and the copy in TCRdb shows in-frame clones only, minus some. The sample includes 15,000 or so clones, about 30% of them seen just once. There were approximately 200,000 CFSE-labeled responder cells plated together with approximately 200,000 irradiated, violet-dye-labeled stimulator cells. Germline CDR1 reads MNHNS; CDR2 reads SASEGT. V shed 5 bases and J shed 2 bases, with 13 bases lying between them. There are 14 residues in the CDR3. In its sample, this clone was seen a few times.

This sequence was found in a human patient who received an intestinal transplant. The sequenced sample was alloreactive CD8+ T cells from a mixed lymphocyte reaction culture, obtained before intestinal transplant. Subset of the sample: CFSE-low proliferating T cells sorted from approximately six-day pre-transplant mixed lymphocyte reaction (GvH or HvG direction). The J gene is TRBJ2-7, the V gene TRBV6-1; D call uncertain. The CDR3 region is CASSSGPYAYEQYF. The CDR3 DNA reads TGTGCCAGCAGTTCGGGTCCTTACGCCTACGAGCAGTACTTC.